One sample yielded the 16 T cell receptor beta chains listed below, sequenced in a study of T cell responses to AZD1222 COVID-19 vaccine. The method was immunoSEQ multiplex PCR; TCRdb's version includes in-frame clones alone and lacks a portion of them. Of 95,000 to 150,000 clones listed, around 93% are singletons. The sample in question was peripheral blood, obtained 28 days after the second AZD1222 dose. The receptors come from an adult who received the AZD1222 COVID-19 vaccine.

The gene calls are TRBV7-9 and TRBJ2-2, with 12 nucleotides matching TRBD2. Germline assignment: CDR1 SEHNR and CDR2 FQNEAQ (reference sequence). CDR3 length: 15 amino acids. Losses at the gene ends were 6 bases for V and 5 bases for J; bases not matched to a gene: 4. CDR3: CASRRLAGATGELFF. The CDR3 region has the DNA TGTGCCAGCAGACGACTAGCGGGGGCTACCGGGGAGCTGTTTTTT.

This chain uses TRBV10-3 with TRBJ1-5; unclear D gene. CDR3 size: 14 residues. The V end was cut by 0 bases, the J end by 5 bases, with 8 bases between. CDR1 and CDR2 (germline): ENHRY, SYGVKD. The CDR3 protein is CAISESPADQPQHF. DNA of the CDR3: TGTGCCATCAGTGAGTCCCCAGCCGATCAGCCCCAGCATTTT.

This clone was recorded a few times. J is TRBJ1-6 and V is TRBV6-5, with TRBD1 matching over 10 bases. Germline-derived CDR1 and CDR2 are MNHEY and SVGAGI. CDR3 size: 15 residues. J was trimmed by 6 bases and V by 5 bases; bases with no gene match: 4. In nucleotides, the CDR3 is TGTGCCAGCAGTACCCGGACAGGGGGTAATTCACCCCTCCACTTT. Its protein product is CASSTRTGGNSPLHF.

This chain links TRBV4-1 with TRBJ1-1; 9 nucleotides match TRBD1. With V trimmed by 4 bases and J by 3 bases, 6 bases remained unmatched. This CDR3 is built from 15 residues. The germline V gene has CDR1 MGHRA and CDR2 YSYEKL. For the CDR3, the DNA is TGCGCCAGCAGCCGGGTACAGGGGGCGGACACTGAAGCTTTCTTT. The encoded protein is CASSRVQGADTEAFF.

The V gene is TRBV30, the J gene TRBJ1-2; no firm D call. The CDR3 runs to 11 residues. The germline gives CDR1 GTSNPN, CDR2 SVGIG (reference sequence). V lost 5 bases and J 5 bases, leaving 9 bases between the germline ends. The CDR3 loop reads CAWSSVYGYTF. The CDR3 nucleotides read TGTGCCTGGTCGTCGGTTTATGGCTACACCTTC.

The CDR3 spells CASSSPQQGARYEQYF. The CDR3 DNA reads TGTGCCAGCAGTTCGCCACAACAGGGGGCGAGGTACGAGCAGTACTTC. The gene calls are TRBV6-2 or TRBV6-3 and TRBJ2-7; 9 bases match TRBD1. Trimming cost V 4 bases and J 4 bases; bases outside gene matches: 11. The germline V gene encodes CDR1 MNHEY and CDR2 SVGEGT. The CDR3 length is 16 residues.

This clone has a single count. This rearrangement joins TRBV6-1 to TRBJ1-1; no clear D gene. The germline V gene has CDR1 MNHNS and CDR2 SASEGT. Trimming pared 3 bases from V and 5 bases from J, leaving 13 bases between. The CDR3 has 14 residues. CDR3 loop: CASSEKGIWTEAFF. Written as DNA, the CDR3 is TGTGCCAGCAGTGAGAAGGGAATTTGGACTGAAGCTTTCTTT.

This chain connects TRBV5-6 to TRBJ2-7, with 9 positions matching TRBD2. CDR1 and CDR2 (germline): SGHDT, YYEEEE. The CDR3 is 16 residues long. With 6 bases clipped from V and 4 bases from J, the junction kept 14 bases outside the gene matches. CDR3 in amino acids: CASTDSRVAGVYEQYF. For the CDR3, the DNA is TGTGCCAGCACCGACTCCCGGGTAGCGGGAGTTTACGAGCAGTACTTC.

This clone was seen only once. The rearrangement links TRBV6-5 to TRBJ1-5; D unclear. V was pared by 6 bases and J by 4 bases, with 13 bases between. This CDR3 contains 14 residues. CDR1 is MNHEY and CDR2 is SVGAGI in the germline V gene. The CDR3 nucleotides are TGTGCCAGCAGACCTCTGGGAGCGAATCAGCCCCAGCATTTT. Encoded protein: CASRPLGANQPQHF.

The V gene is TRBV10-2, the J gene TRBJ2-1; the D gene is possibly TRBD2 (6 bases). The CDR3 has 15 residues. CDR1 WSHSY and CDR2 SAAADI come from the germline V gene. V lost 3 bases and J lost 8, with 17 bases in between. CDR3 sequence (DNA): TGCGCCAGCAGTGATACCAGCGGGTTTGTGTATGAGCAGTTCTTC. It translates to CASSDTSGFVYEQFF.

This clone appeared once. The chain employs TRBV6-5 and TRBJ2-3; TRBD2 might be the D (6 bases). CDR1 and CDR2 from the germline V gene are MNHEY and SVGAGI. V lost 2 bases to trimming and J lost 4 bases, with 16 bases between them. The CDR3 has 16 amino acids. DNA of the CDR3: TGTGCCAGCAGTTACGGGTTCGGGGGTCGCGCAGATACGCAGTATTTT. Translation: CASSYGFGGRADTQYF.

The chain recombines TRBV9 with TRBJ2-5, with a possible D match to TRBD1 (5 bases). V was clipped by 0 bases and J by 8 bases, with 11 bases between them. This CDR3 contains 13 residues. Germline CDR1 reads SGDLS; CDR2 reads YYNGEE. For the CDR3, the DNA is TGTGCCAGCAGCGTAGCTGGGCAGGGTACCCAGTACTTC. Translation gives CASSVAGQGTQYF.

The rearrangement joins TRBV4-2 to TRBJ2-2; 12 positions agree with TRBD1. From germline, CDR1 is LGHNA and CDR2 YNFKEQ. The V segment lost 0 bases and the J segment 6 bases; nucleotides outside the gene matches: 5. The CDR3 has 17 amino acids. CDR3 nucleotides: TGTGCCAGCAGCCAAGAGGGACAGGGGGCCTTTTCCGGGGAGCTGTTTTTT. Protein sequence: CASSQEGQGAFSGELFF.

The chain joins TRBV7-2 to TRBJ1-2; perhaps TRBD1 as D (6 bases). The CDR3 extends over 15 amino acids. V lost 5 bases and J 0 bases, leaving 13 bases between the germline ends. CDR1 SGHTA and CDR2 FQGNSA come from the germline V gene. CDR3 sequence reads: CASSLDRRANYGYTF. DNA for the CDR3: TGTGCCAGCAGCCTCGACAGGCGCGCTAACTATGGCTACACCTTC.

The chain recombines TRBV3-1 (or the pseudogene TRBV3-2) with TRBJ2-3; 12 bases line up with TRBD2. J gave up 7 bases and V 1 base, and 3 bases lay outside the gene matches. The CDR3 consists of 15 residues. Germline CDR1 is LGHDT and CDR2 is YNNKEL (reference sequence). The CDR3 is CASSQGTSGMNTQYF. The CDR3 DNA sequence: TGTGCCAGCAGCCAAGGGACTAGCGGGATGAATACGCAGTATTTT.

The CDR3 coding sequence is TGTGCCAGCAGCTTAGAACCACGGGATTCCTACGAGCAGTACTTC. It specifies CASSLEPRDSYEQYF. The rearrangement links TRBV7-9 to TRBJ2-7; tentatively, D is TRBD2 (5 bases). V lost 1 base and J lost 1, with 11 bases in between. The CDR3 sequence is 15 residues long. The germline CDR1 and CDR2 sequences are SEHNR and FQNEAQ (reference sequence).